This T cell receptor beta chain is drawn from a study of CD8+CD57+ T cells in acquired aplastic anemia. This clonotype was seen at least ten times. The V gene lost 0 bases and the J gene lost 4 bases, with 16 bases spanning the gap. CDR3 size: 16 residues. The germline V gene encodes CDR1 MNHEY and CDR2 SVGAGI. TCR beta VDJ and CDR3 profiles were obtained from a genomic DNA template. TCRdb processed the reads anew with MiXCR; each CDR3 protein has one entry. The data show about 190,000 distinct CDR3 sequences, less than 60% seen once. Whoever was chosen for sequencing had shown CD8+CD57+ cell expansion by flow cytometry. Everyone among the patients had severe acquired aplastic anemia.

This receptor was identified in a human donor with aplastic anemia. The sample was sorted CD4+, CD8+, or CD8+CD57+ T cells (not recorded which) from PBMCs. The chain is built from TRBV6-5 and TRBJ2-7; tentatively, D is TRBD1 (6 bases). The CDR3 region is CASSYSRGERGYEQYF. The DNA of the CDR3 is TGTGCCAGCAGTTACTCAAGGGGCGAGAGGGGGTACGAGCAGTACTTC.